Below, one T cell receptor beta chain is given with its context. Assay used: immunoSEQ multiplex PCR; TCRdb lists only in-frame clones, some missing. The table records 250,000 to 300,000 clones, roughly 80% of them present only once. This sample stems from a study of blood T cell repertoires in COVID-19. The CDR3 extends over 12 amino acids. Per germline, CDR1 MDHEN and CDR2 SYDVKM. The ends were cut back, 8 bases at V and 1 base at J, with 8 bases in the middle. Participants were aged 18 to 89 years, lived in some 23 US areas, and enrolled virtually. Assignment of participants to cohorts was predicated upon participant-reported clinical history.

Sequencing input: PBMCs or T cells enriched from blood (not recorded which). The clonotype comes from a man aged 40-49 years who had been exposed to COVID-19. The V and J genes are TRBV28 and TRBJ1-1; D unclear. CDR3 amino acids: CASGLRNTEAFF. Here the CDR3 DNA reads TGTGCCAGCGGGCTACGGAACACTGAAGCTTTCTTT.